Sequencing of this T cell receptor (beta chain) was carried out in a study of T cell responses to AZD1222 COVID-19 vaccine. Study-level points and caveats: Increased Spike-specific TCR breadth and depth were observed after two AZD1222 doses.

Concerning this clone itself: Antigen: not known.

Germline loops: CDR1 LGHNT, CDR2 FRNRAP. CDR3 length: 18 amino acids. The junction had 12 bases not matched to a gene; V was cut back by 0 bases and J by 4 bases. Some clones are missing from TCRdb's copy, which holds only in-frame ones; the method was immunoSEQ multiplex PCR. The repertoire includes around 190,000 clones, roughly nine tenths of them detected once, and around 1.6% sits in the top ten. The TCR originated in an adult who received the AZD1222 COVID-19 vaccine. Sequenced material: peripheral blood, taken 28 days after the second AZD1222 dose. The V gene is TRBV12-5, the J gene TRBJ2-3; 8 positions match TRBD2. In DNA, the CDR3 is TGTGCTAGTGGTTTGGTACGGGGAAGCGGGAGTTTCGCAGATACGCAGTATTTT. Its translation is CASGLVRGSGSFADTQYF.